The entry below gives a single T cell receptor beta chain sequence along with its context. CDR3 size: 13 residues. The sample comes from a study of cytotoxic CD8 clonotypes in ibrutinib-treated CLL. Overall study context: Response samples followed a median around 12 months of treatment, range 6 to 36.

Clones were sequenced by immunoSEQ multiplex PCR, and TCRdb holds only the in-frame ones, with some missing. The sample records tens of thousands of clones, 50% to 75% being singletons. Source: PBMCs, taken after 24 months of ibrutinib treatment. The clonotype was recovered from a human donor with chronic lymphocytic leukemia. The chain is built from TRBV21-1 and TRBJ1-2; the D segment call TRBD1 is taken from the table without a DNA check. TRBV21-1 is a pseudogene segment. CDR3 coding DNA: TGTGCCAGCCGCCCTGGACAGCGCTATGGCTACACCTTC. Amino acid sequence: CASRPGQRYGYTF.